This paragraph reports one T cell receptor (beta chain). CDR1 and CDR2 (germline): LNHDA, SQIVND (reference sequence). The junction had 8 bases not matched to a gene; V was cut back by 4 bases and J by 8 bases. This CDR3 region has 14 residues. This sample is drawn from a study of blood T cell repertoires in COVID-19. Produced via immunoSEQ multiplex PCR; TCRdb's table is partial and in-frame only. The data show over 25,000 clones, about 90% seen once. Sequences were obtained from peripheral blood. This clonotype was sampled from a woman between 55 and 75 years old with active COVID-19. The chain couples TRBV19 to TRBJ2-1; the match to TRBD2 covers 7 bases. The DNA for the CDR3 is TGTGCCAGTAGTACGGGGGGTAGCTGGTATGAGCAGTTCTTC. It is translated as CASSTGGSWYEQFF.